The 5 T cell receptor beta chains presented below share a single source sample, sequenced in a study of molecular identifiers for immune sequencing clone quantification. From the PCR reads, TCRdb called clonotypes with MiXCR, one entry per CDR3 protein. The table has 60,000 to 80,000 distinct CDR3 sequences, under 20% seen once. The sequencing input was naive CD8+ T cells from blood, with Jurkat cell RNA spiked in. Subset reported: FACS-sorted CD8+CD4-CCR7+CD45RA+ naive T cells. The receptor source for this set is a human donor in good health. Some libraries in this study had Jurkat cell RNA spiked in.

This clonotype was observed many times. The chain links TRBV2 to TRBJ2-3; tentatively, D is TRBD2 (5 bases). Germline loops: CDR1 SNHLY, CDR2 FYNNEI. V was pared by 2 bases and J by 4 bases, with 13 bases between. The length of the CDR3 is 15 residues. DNA for the CDR3: TGTGCCAGCAGTGAATCGAGGGAGACCCCAGATACGCAGTATTTT. Protein: CASSESRETPDTQYF.

This clonotype was observed many times. The J gene is TRBJ2-7, the V gene TRBV11-2; TRBD1 matches at 9 bases. Per the germline V gene, CDR1 is SGHAT and CDR2 is FQNNGV. The V gene end was trimmed by 1 base and the J gene end by 3 bases; junction bases not matched to a gene: 1. CDR3 length: 14 amino acids. CDR3 bases: TGTGCCAGCAGCTTAGCGGGACAGGGCTACGAGCAGTACTTC. It encodes CASSLAGQGYEQYF.

This clonotype has at least ten counts. This chain links TRBV29-1 with TRBJ2-7; weak D call: TRBD1 (6 bases). The CDR3 spans 13 residues. The V gene's germline CDR1 is SQVTM and CDR2 ANQGSEA. The germline V and J ends were trimmed by 4 bases and 4 bases, with 14 bases remaining between them. CDR3 nucleotides: TGCAGCGTTGGGGCAGGGGCGCAGTACGAGCAGTACTTC. Residues: CSVGAGAQYEQYF.

This clonotype has at least ten counts. The chain links TRBV5-6 to TRBJ2-1; TRBD2 matches 7 bases. V gave up 1 base and J gave up 10 bases; unmatched junction bases: 11. The CDR3 has 15 amino acids. Germline V gene sequence: CDR1 SGHDT, CDR2 YYEEEE. In DNA form, the CDR3 reads TGTGCCAGCAGCTTGTTGTGGGACTACCTTGAGGAGCAGTTCTTC. Translation: CASSLLWDYLEEQFF.

Concerning this clonotype itself: One end of the junction is discordant with germline, which a read error may explain. The chain recombines TRBV4-1 with TRBJ2-7; the match to TRBD1 covers 9 bases. The CDR3 extends over 13 amino acids. Germline CDR1 MGHRA, CDR2 YSYEKL. Here the CDR3 DNA reads TGCGCCAGCAGAGGGACAGGGAAGAACGAGCGGTACTTC. It translates to CASRGTGKNERYF.